Listed below are T cell receptor beta chains from one sample, sequenced in a study of human T cells and chemical hapten exposure. Each CDR3 protein gets one entry after TCRdb re-called the RACE reads with MiXCR. Here the sample spans just over 70,000 distinct CDR3 sequences, 11% being singletons. The sequences come from whole blood, collected in connection with sensitization to the hapten diphenylcyclopropenone (DPC). The receptors here all came from a woman aged 45-65 years with alopecia areata. Some clones in this sample may be carry-over from other donors' samples. The CDR3 runs from the conserved cysteine through the conserved F or W.

V	J	CDR3
TRBV6-5	TRBJ2-7	CASSYRQSYEQYF
TRBV20-1	TRBJ1-5	CSARDRVSSRDSNQPQHF
TRBV18	TRBJ2-5	CASSPPGGLETQYF
TRBV20-1	TRBJ2-1	CSAGQGGYNEQFF
TRBV5-4	TRBJ2-7	CASSLGGVGRSYEQYF
TRBV10-3	TRBJ2-6	CAISDSSGANVLTF
TRBV3-1	TRBJ2-5	CVSSQDQKTQYF
TRBV6-2/TRBV6-3	TRBJ1-5	CASSYSISVGVSNQPQHF
TRBV29-1	TRBJ1-2	CSVEDRRYGYTF
TRBV20-1	TRBJ2-1	CGTKQGAHNEQFF
TRBV20-1	TRBJ1-6	CSASTDRDNSPLHF
TRBV7-9	TRBJ2-1	CASSSSRTSGPYNEQFF
TRBV6-5	TRBJ1-1	CASSYSGVLVTEAFF
TRBV7-9	TRBJ2-3	CASSSWTSGEDTQYF
TRBV18	TRBJ2-3	CASSREAGDTQYF
TRBV3-1	TRBJ2-1	CASSQVFESEQFF
TRBV15	TRBJ2-1	CATSIFGSYNEQFF
TRBV28	TRBJ2-3	CASRPSLAGGSGDTQYF
TRBV7-2	TRBJ2-7	CASSPTSGSMYEQYF
TRBV6-2/TRBV6-3	TRBJ1-2	CASSYSRGLYGYTF
TRBV2	TRBJ1-5	CASSRGGQYSNQPQHF
TRBV6-4	TRBJ2-2	CASRGQSTGELFF
TRBV12-3/TRBV12-4	TRBJ1-5	CASSYQGNSNQPQHF
TRBV7-9	TRBJ2-2	CASSWGLNTGELFF
TRBV7-8	TRBJ1-4	CASMKDRGNEKLFF
TRBV18	TRBJ2-4	CASSPPPGTGEKNIQYF
TRBV11-2	TRBJ2-1	CASSSTTGALGFNEQFF
TRBV11-2	TRBJ1-2	CASSLDGGQRSGYTF
TRBV11-2	TRBJ1-2	CATGELDYGYTF
TRBV28	TRBJ2-7	CASSSPGQGPRGQYF
TRBV28	TRBJ1-5	CASRPDSYQPQHF
TRBV20-1	TRBJ1-6	CSAMTGEGLTYSPIHF
TRBV4-3	TRBJ2-5	CASSQDTWETTQYF
TRBV6-2/TRBV6-3	TRBJ2-1	CASKTGARYNEQFF
TRBV4-3	TRBJ2-1	CASSQEVGEQFF
TRBV5-4	TRBJ2-5	CASSVTGQETQYF
TRBV6-2/TRBV6-3	TRBJ1-1	CASSPHLDRNTEAFF
TRBV7-8	TRBJ1-6	CASTFSGQPNSPLHF
TRBV5-1	TRBJ2-1	CASRPTTGLSYNEQFF
TRBV12-3/TRBV12-4	TRBJ1-1	CASSSRDGVRAFF
TRBV25-1	TRBJ2-5	CASSETAETQYF